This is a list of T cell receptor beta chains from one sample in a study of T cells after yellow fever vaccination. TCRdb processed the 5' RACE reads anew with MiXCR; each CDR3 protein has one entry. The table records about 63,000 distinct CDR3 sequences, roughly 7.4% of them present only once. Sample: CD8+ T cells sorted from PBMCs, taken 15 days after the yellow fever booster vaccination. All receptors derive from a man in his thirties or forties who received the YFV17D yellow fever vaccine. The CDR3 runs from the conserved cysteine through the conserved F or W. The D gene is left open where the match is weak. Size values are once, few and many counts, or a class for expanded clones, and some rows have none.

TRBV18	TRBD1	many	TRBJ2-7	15	CASSPLGQGFDEQYF	TGTGCCAGCTCACCACTGGGACAGGGGTTCGACGAGCAGTACTTC
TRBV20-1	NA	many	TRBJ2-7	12	CSATDRTYEQYF	TGCAGTGCAACGGACAGAACCTACGAGCAGTACTTC
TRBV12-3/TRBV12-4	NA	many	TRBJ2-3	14	CASSFEGSTDTQYF	TGTGCCAGCAGTTTCGAAGGTAGCACAGATACGCAGTATTTT
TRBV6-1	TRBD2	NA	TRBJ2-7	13	CASTSGNTYEQYF	TGTGCCAGCACTAGCGGGAACACCTACGAGCAGTACTTC
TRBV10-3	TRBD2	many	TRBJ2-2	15	CAISGAGVNTGELFF	TGTGCCATCAGTGGAGCGGGAGTTAACACCGGGGAGCTGTTTTTT
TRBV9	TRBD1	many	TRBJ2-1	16	CASTPSGGSSYNEQFF	TGTGCCAGCACCCCCTCAGGGGGAAGCTCCTACAATGAGCAGTTCTTC
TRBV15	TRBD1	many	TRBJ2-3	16	CATSRETGAYTDTQYF	TGTGCCACCAGCAGAGAGACAGGGGCCTACACAGATACGCAGTATTTT
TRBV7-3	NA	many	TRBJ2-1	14	CASSTTTGYNEQFF	TGTGCCAGCAGCACAACGACAGGTTACAATGAGCAGTTCTTC
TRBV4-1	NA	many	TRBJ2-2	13	CASSHTGTGELFF	TGCGCCAGCAGCCATACAGGGACCGGGGAGCTGTTTTTT
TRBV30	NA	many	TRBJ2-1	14	CAWRTAGSYNEQFF	TGTGCCTGGAGGACAGCCGGGTCCTACAATGAGCAGTTCTTC
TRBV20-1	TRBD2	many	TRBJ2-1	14	CSAILAGGYNEQFF	TGCAGTGCTATACTAGCGGGAGGCTACAATGAGCAGTTCTTC
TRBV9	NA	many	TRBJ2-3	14	CASSAFGGTDTQYF	TGTGCCAGCAGCGCATTCGGAGGGACAGATACGCAGTATTTT
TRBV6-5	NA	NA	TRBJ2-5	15	CASSYSIAVATTQYF	TGTGCCAGCAGTTACTCGATTGCAGTGGCTACGACCCAGTACTTC
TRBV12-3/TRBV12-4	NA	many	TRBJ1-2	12	CASSLTGWGYTF	TGTGCCAGCAGTTTAACCGGCTGGGGCTACACCTTC
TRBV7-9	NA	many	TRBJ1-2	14	CASSLAQTNYGYTF	TGTGCCAGCAGCTTAGCGCAGACTAACTATGGCTACACCTTC
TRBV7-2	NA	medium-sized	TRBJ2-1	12	CASSLQQYEQFF	TGTGCCAGCAGCTTACAGCAGTATGAGCAGTTCTTC
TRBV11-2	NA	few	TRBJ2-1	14	CASSSSPWGFEQFF	TGTGCCAGCAGCTCATCCCCTTGGGGGTTCGAGCAGTTCTTC
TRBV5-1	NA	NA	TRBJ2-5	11	CASSFTGTQYF	TGCGCCAGCAGCTTCACAGGGACCCAGTACTTC
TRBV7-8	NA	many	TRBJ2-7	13	CASSDGDGYEQYF	TGTGCCAGCAGCGACGGGGACGGCTACGAGCAGTACTTC
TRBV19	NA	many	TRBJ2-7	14	CASSRAGTSYEQYF	TGTGCCAGTAGTAGGGCCGGGACCTCTTACGAGCAGTACTTC
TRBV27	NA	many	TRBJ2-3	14	CASSSRLSSDTQYF	TGTGCCAGCAGTTCCAGGTTATCTTCAGATACGCAGTATTTT
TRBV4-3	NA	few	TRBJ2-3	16	CASSQDALIGGDTQYF	TGCGCCAGCAGCCAAGACGCTCTTATTGGGGGGGATACGCAGTATTTT
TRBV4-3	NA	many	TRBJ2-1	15	CASSQAQSGGNEQFF	TGCGCCAGCAGCCAAGCCCAGAGTGGGGGCAATGAGCAGTTCTTC
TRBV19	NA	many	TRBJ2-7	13	CASSIASTYEQYF	TGTGCCAGTAGTATAGCCAGCACCTACGAGCAGTACTTC
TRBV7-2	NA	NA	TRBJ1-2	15	CASSLVIRGYWGYTF	TGTGCCAGCAGCTTAGTAATCCGGGGTTATTGGGGCTACACCTTC
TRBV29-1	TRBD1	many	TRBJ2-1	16	CSANPGQGVVMNEQFF	TGCAGCGCCAACCCGGGACAGGGGGTCGTGATGAATGAGCAGTTCTTC
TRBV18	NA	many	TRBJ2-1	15	CASSPPLERVNEQFF	TGTGCCAGCTCACCACCGTTGGAGCGGGTTAATGAGCAGTTCTTC
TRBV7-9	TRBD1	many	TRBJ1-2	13	CASGPTGDYGYTF	TGTGCCAGCGGCCCGACAGGGGACTATGGCTACACCTTC
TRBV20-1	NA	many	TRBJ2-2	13	CSARGTGSGELFF	TGCAGTGCTAGGGGAACGGGTTCCGGGGAGCTGTTTTTT
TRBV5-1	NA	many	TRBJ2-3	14	CASSLVGVADTQYF	TGCGCCAGCAGCTTGGTCGGGGTGGCAGATACGCAGTATTTT
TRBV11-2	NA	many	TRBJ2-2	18	CASSLTPFRELNTGELFF	TGTGCCAGCAGCTTAACCCCCTTCCGGGAGTTGAACACCGGGGAGCTGTTTTTT
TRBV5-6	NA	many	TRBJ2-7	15	CASSPTAGEFYEQYF	TGTGCCAGCAGCCCCACGGCAGGGGAGTTCTACGAGCAGTACTTC
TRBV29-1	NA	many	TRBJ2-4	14	CSIATALAKNIQYF	TGCAGCATAGCTACGGCCTTAGCCAAAAACATTCAGTACTTC
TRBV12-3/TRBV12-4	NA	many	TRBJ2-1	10	CASSLDEQFF	TGTGCCAGCAGTCTAGATGAGCAGTTCTTC
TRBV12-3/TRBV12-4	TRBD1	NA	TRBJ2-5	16	CASSSFGTGGQETQYF	TGTGCCAGCAGTTCCTTCGGGACAGGGGGCCAGGAGACCCAGTACTTC
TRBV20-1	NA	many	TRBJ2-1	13	CSARDLKGDEQFF	TGCAGTGCTAGAGATCTTAAGGGCGATGAGCAGTTCTTC
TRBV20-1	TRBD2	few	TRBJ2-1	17	CSASVLAGGPGFDEQFF	TGCAGTGCTAGTGTTCTAGCGGGAGGGCCGGGGTTCGATGAGCAGTTCTTC
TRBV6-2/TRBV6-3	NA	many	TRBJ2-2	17	CASSLDLLLGNTGELFF	TGTGCCAGCAGTTTAGACCTACTTCTGGGGAACACCGGGGAGCTGTTTTTT
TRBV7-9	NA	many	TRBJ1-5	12	CASSLDERPQHF	TGTGCCAGCAGCTTAGACGAACGGCCCCAGCATTTT
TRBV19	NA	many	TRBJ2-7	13	CASSIMGQWEQYF	TGTGCCAGTAGTATAATGGGGCAATGGGAGCAGTACTTC
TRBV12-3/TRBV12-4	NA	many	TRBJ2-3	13	CASSLMVPDTQYF	TGTGCCAGCAGTTTGATGGTGCCAGATACGCAGTATTTT
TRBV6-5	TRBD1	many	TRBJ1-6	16	CASGVEGQSYNSPLHF	TGTGCCAGCGGAGTGGAGGGACAGTCCTATAATTCACCCCTCCACTTT
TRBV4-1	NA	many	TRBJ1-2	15	CASSQYTTIGYGYTF	TGCGCCAGCAGCCAATACACGACTATAGGCTATGGCTACACCTTC
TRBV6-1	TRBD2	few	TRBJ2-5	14	CASSPTSGRETQYF	TGTGCCAGCAGTCCCACTAGCGGACGAGAGACCCAGTACTTC
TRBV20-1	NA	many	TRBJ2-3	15	CSARGSSDYTDTQYF	TGCAGTGCTAGGGGGAGTAGCGACTACACAGATACGCAGTATTTT
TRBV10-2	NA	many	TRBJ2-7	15	CASSTSHLAQDEQYF	TGCGCCAGCAGTACGTCCCATCTTGCCCAAGACGAGCAGTACTTC
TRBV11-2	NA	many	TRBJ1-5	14	CASSLDAGMRPQHF	TGTGCCAGCAGCTTAGACGCAGGCATGCGGCCCCAGCATTTT
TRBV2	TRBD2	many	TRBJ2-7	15	CASSSSSSRGGEQYF	TGTGCCAGCAGTTCTTCTAGCTCGCGGGGGGGCGAGCAGTACTTC
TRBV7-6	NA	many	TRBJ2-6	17	CASSLSPHYSGANVLTF	TGTGCCAGCAGCTTATCCCCCCACTACTCTGGGGCCAACGTCCTGACTTTC